One and the same sample provided the 7 T cell receptor beta chains below, sequenced in a study of T cells in localized non-small cell lung cancer. Clones were read by immunoSEQ multiplex PCR, and TCRdb kept only the in-frame ones, dropping some. The sample records 13,000 or so clones, about four fifths being singletons. Sequencing used peripheral blood, obtained before any cancer treatment. These receptors all stem from a male donor aged 60 or over with stage I squamous cell lung carcinoma.

The V call is TRBV5-1, the J call TRBJ2-7, with 9 nucleotides matching TRBD2. Per germline, CDR1 SGHRS and CDR2 YFSETQ. Trimming removed 1 base from V and 4 bases from J; junction bases left unmatched: 9. There are 16 residues in the CDR3. The CDR3 region has the DNA TGCGCCAGCAGCTTGTTGGCGGGAGGGCCAGGTTACGAGCAGTACTTC. Translating it yields CASSLLAGGPGYEQYF.

V gene TRBV29-1 combines with J gene TRBJ1-1, with 8 bases lining up with TRBD1. V dropped 6 bases and J dropped 5; count of bases not matched to a gene: 5. Germline-derived CDR1 and CDR2 are SQVTM and ANQGSEA. This CDR3 region has 12 residues. CDR3 sequence: CSVARDRTEAFF. The CDR3 nucleotides read TGCAGCGTCGCCCGGGACAGGACTGAAGCTTTCTTT. Filled out from reference TRBV29-1 and TRBJ1-1, the complete variable domain reads SAVISQKPSRDICQRGTSLTIQCQVDSQVTMMFWYRQQPGQSLTLIATANQGSEATYESGFVIDKFPISRPNLTFSTLTVSNMSPEDSSIYLCSVARDRTEAFFGQGTRLTVV.

A few counts support this clone. This chain joins TRBV28 and TRBJ1-2; D might be TRBD1 (6 bases). V dropped 10 bases and J dropped 7 bases, with 16 bases sitting between them. CDR1 is MDHEN and CDR2 is SYDVKM in the germline V gene. CDR3 length: 12 residues. Here the CDR3 reads CAIGQGNFGYTF. The CDR3 DNA is TGTGCCATAGGGCAGGGGAATTTTGGCTACACCTTC.

The chain has TRBV20-1 and TRBJ1-2; the D gene is possibly TRBD1 (5 bases). This CDR3 has 11 residues. The germline V gene encodes CDR1 DFQATT and CDR2 SNEGSKA (reference sequence). Trimming stripped 3 bases from V and 6 bases from J, with 8 bases between. The CDR3 region has the DNA TGCAGTGCTAGGATACAGGATGGCTACACCTTC. It codes for CSARIQDGYTF.

This clone was recorded once. The CDR3 region is CSAPYSYGYTF. The CDR3 bases are TGCAGTGCTCCCTACAGTTATGGCTACACCTTC. The rearrangement links TRBV20-1 to TRBJ1-2; D is uncertain. Trimming removed 5 bases from V and 5 bases from J, with 9 bases in between. The CDR3 covers 11 residues. Germline V gives CDR1 DFQATT, CDR2 SNEGSKA (reference sequence).

V usage is TRBV25-1 and J usage is TRBJ2-7; 10 bases fit TRBD2. The germline V gene encodes CDR1 MGHDK and CDR2 SYGVNS. The trim removed 1 base at V and 5 bases at J, leaving 5 bases unmatched. The CDR3 is made up of 15 amino acids. CDR3 loop: CASSELASGSDEQYF. CDR3 in DNA: TGTGCCAGCAGTGAATTGGCTAGCGGGAGCGACGAGCAGTACTTC.

V usage is TRBV7-3 and J usage is TRBJ2-4; perhaps TRBD1 as D (6 bases). Trimming removed 11 bases at V and 1 base at J, with 15 bases between. The CDR3 runs 14 residues. CDR1 SGHTA and CDR2 FQGTGA come from the germline V gene. The CDR3 reads CAGSEQGAKNIQYF. DNA for the CDR3: TGTGCCGGGTCGGAGCAGGGGGCCAAAAACATTCAGTACTTC.